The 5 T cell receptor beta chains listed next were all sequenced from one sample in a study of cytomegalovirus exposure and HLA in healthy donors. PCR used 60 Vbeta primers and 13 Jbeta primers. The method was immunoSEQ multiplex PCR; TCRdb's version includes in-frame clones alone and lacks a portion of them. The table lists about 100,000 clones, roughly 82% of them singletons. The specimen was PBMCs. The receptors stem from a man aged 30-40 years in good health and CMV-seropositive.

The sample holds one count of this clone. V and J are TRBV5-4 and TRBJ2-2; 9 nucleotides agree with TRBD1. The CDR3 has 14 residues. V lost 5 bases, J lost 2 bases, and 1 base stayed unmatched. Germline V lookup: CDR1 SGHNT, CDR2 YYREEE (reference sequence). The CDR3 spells CASSTGGNTGELFF. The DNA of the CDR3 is TGTGCCAGCAGTACAGGGGGCAACACCGGGGAGCTGTTTTTT.

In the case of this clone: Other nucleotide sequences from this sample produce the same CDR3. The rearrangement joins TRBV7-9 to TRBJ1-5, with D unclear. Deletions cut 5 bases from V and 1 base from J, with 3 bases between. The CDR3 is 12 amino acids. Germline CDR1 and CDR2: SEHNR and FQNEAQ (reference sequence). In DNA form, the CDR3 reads TGTGCCAGCAGCCTAAGCAATCAGCCCCAGCATTTT. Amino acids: CASSLSNQPQHF. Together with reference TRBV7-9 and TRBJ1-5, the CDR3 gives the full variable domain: DTGVSQNPRHKITKRGQNVTFRCDPISEHNRLYWYRQTLGQGPEFLTYFQNEAQLEKSRLLSDRFSAERPKGSFSTLEIQRTEQGDSAMYLCASSLSNQPQHFGDGTRLSIL.

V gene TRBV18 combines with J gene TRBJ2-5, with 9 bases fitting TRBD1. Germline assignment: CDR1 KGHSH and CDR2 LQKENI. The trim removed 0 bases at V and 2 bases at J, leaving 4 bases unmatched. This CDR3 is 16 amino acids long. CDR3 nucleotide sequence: TGTGCCAGCTCACCACCTACAGGGGGCCAGCAAGAGACCCAGTACTTC. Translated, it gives CASSPPTGGQQETQYF.

CDR3 sequence reads: CASMVRATGELFF. In DNA form, the CDR3 reads TGTGCCAGCATGGTCAGGGCAACAGGGGAGCTGTTTTTT. This sequence joins TRBV6-1 and TRBJ2-2, with TRBD1 as a possible D gene (5 bases). V was cut by 7 bases and J by 8 bases, with 14 bases left in between. This CDR3 region has 13 residues. Germline V gene sequence: CDR1 MNHNS, CDR2 SASEGT.

The DNA of the CDR3 is TGTGCTAGTGGTTTGGAGACAGGGAGTTCACCCCTCCACTTT. It specifies CASGLETGSSPLHF. The rearrangement uses TRBV12-5 and TRBJ1-6, with 7 bases identical to TRBD1. The V segment lost 1 base and the J segment 9 bases; nucleotides outside the gene matches: 3. The CDR3 is made up of 14 amino acids. The germline V gene has CDR1 LGHNT and CDR2 FRNRAP.